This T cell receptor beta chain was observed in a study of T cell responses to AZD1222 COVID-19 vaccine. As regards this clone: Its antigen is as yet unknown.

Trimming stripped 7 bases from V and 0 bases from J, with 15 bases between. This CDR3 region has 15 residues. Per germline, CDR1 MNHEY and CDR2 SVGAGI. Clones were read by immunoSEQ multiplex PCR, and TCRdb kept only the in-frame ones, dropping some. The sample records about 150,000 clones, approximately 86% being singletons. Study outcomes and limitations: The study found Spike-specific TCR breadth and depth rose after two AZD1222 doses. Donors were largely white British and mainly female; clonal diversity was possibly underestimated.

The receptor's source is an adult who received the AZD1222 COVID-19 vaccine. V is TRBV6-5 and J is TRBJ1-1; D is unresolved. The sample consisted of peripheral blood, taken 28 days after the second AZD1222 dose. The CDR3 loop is CASKVGIGLNTEAFF. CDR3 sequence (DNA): TGTGCCAGCAAGGTCGGGATCGGCCTGAACACTGAAGCTTTCTTT.